These 3 T cell receptor beta chains were sequenced from one sample in a study of T cell clones after liver transplantation. TCRdb keeps only in-frame clones here, not all; method: immunoSEQ multiplex PCR. The repertoire holds 45,000 to 55,000 clones, approximately 84% seen once, with approximately 8.5% in the top ten. Sequencing used CD4+ T cells from blood, obtained before liver transplant. The receptors shown here come from a human donor who received a liver transplant.

The chain joins TRBV28 to TRBJ1-1; 7 bases line up with TRBD1. The CDR3 has 16 amino acids. V shed 3 bases and J 1 base; nucleotides not matched to a gene: 8. Germline V CDR1 and CDR2: MDHEN, SYDVKM. The CDR3 spells CASSLSTGWGNTEAFF. The CDR3 bases are TGTGCCAGCAGTTTGTCGACAGGGTGGGGGAACACTGAAGCTTTCTTT.

The gene calls are TRBV6-5 and TRBJ2-7, with D perhaps TRBD1 (6 bases). With 6 bases removed from V and 3 bases from J, the gap between germline ends came to 15 bases. The CDR3 is 14 amino acids. Looked up from germline, CDR1 is MNHEY and CDR2 is SVGAGI. The chain's CDR3 is CASSRNRDLYEQYF. For the CDR3, the DNA is TGTGCCAGCAGCCGGAACAGGGATCTCTACGAGCAGTACTTC.

This CDR3 is CASSSGTFTDTQYF. The DNA for the CDR3 is TGTGCCAGCAGTTCCGGGACTTTCACAGATACGCAGTATTTT. The gene calls are TRBV28 and TRBJ2-3; TRBD2 is a possible D gene (6 bases). The CDR3 contains 14 residues. V gave up 4 bases and J gave up 2 bases, with 10 bases separating them. Germline V gives CDR1 MDHEN, CDR2 SYDVKM.